The rows below give T cell receptor beta chains drawn from one sample of a study of CD8 T cells in ankylosing spondylitis. Using its own MiXCR run on the 5' RACE reads, TCRdb lists one record per CDR3 protein. The sample includes hundreds of thousands of distinct CDR3 sequences, about 12% of them seen just once. Specimen: blood, either unsorted or a sorted T cell fraction (not recorded which). The receptors were gathered from a male donor with ankylosing spondylitis. The CDR3 runs from the conserved cysteine through the conserved F or W. The order of the fields is CDR3 protein, clone size, J gene, V gene, CDR3 length. The size field is filled for only some rows; it gives once, few, many or a size class.

CDR3 protein: CSALRAANTIYF; clone size: NA; J gene: TRBJ1-3; V gene: TRBV20-1; CDR3 length: 12
CDR3 protein: CSVEGQEQYF; clone size: NA; J gene: TRBJ2-7; V gene: TRBV29-1; CDR3 length: 10
CDR3 protein: CASSLASPEAFF; clone size: few; J gene: TRBJ1-1; V gene: TRBV11-2; CDR3 length: 12
CDR3 protein: CATNRGDTQYF; clone size: many; J gene: TRBJ2-3; V gene: TRBV10-3; CDR3 length: 11
CDR3 protein: CASSPSGSRNGELFF; clone size: many; J gene: TRBJ2-2; V gene: TRBV5-1; CDR3 length: 15
CDR3 protein: CASSLSARPGELFF; clone size: NA; J gene: TRBJ2-2; V gene: TRBV27; CDR3 length: 14
CDR3 protein: CASLRESGPSTDTQYF; clone size: NA; J gene: TRBJ2-3; V gene: TRBV2; CDR3 length: 16
CDR3 protein: CATRSMSGTQYF; clone size: many; J gene: TRBJ2-5; V gene: TRBV24-1; CDR3 length: 12
CDR3 protein: CASSRTLGGLVGDNEQYF; clone size: NA; J gene: TRBJ2-7; V gene: TRBV3-1; CDR3 length: 18
CDR3 protein: CASSSRQGNYEQYF; clone size: NA; J gene: TRBJ2-7; V gene: TRBV7-9; CDR3 length: 14
CDR3 protein: CASAAGDNQPQHF; clone size: NA; J gene: TRBJ1-5; V gene: TRBV6-1; CDR3 length: 13
CDR3 protein: CASSRQKNSNQPQHF; clone size: many; J gene: TRBJ1-5; V gene: TRBV27; CDR3 length: 15
CDR3 protein: CASSLVQLRETQYF; clone size: few; J gene: TRBJ2-5; V gene: TRBV7-9; CDR3 length: 14
CDR3 protein: CASSLRGNQPQHF; clone size: many; J gene: TRBJ1-5; V gene: TRBV7-2; CDR3 length: 13
CDR3 protein: CASRPVRGNEQFF; clone size: NA; J gene: TRBJ2-1; V gene: TRBV28; CDR3 length: 13
CDR3 protein: CASSLHHNEQFF; clone size: few; J gene: TRBJ2-1; V gene: TRBV7-2; CDR3 length: 12
CDR3 protein: CASSPPGQGDPRAFF; clone size: NA; J gene: TRBJ1-1; V gene: TRBV12-3/TRBV12-4; CDR3 length: 15
CDR3 protein: CASSMPRGLGYGYTF; clone size: few; J gene: TRBJ1-2; V gene: TRBV5-5; CDR3 length: 15
CDR3 protein: CATTKGGFGGEQFF; clone size: NA; J gene: TRBJ2-1; V gene: TRBV24-1; CDR3 length: 14
CDR3 protein: CASSSTPRREQFF; clone size: few; J gene: TRBJ2-1; V gene: TRBV27; CDR3 length: 13
CDR3 protein: CASSLTHYYEQYF; clone size: NA; J gene: TRBJ2-7; V gene: TRBV5-6; CDR3 length: 13
CDR3 protein: CASKVMNTEAFF; clone size: NA; J gene: TRBJ1-1; V gene: TRBV6-1; CDR3 length: 12
CDR3 protein: CASSIYGGELFF; clone size: NA; J gene: TRBJ2-2; V gene: TRBV19; CDR3 length: 12
CDR3 protein: CASSYSSGDRRRTQYF; clone size: NA; J gene: TRBJ2-3; V gene: TRBV13; CDR3 length: 16
CDR3 protein: CASSDATGVDQPQHF; clone size: few; J gene: TRBJ1-5; V gene: TRBV10-1; CDR3 length: 15
CDR3 protein: CASTQSGGTQYF; clone size: NA; J gene: TRBJ2-5; V gene: TRBV11-2; CDR3 length: 12
CDR3 protein: CASRVFRENTEAFF; clone size: few; J gene: TRBJ1-1; V gene: TRBV12-3/TRBV12-4; CDR3 length: 14